These T cell receptor beta chains were read from a single sample in a study of blood T cells in healthy people across ages. MiXCR was run by TCRdb on the 5' RACE reads, yielding one entry per CDR3 protein. The data contain 590,000 or so distinct CDR3 sequences, about 30% of them singletons. The sequenced sample consisted of blood. All receptors derive from a woman older than 75 in good health. Each CDR3 is given with its conserved first and last residue. The D gene is left open where the match is weak. Clone size is not always given. Where it is, it says once, few, many or a class for expanded clones.

j_gene: TRBJ1-1; abundance: NA; d_gene: TRBD1; v_gene: TRBV30; CDR3nt: TGTGCCTGGAGAGGACAGGGCCTCCAGAACACTGAAGCTTTCTTT; CDR3aa: CAWRGQGLQNTEAFF
j_gene: TRBJ1-4; abundance: few; d_gene: NA; v_gene: TRBV20-1; CDR3nt: TGCAGTGCAACGGGGGAGGTTGCTAGCGAAAAACTGTTTTTT; CDR3aa: CSATGEVASEKLFF
j_gene: TRBJ2-7; abundance: many; d_gene: NA; v_gene: TRBV24-1; CDR3nt: TGTGCCACCAGTGATACAGGGTCGGCCTACGAGCAGTACTTC; CDR3aa: CATSDTGSAYEQYF
j_gene: TRBJ2-7; abundance: NA; d_gene: NA; v_gene: TRBV3-1; CDR3nt: TGTGCCAGCAGCCTAAACTCAGCGGCTAGGTACGAGCAGTACTTC; CDR3aa: CASSLNSAARYEQYF
j_gene: TRBJ2-3; abundance: many; d_gene: TRBD2; v_gene: TRBV20-1; CDR3nt: TGCAGTGCTACCCGGACTAGCGGGGGGGCCACGGATACGCAGTATTTT; CDR3aa: CSATRTSGGATDTQYF
j_gene: TRBJ1-1; abundance: few; d_gene: NA; v_gene: TRBV30; CDR3nt: TGTGCCTGGAGTGTACGACCAGCCAGGAACACTGAAGCTTTCTTT; CDR3aa: CAWSVRPARNTEAFF
j_gene: TRBJ1-5; abundance: NA; d_gene: NA; v_gene: TRBV30; CDR3nt: TGTGCCTGGAGGGGGGGGCGAGGTCAGCCCCAGCATTTT; CDR3aa: CAWRGGRGQPQHF
j_gene: TRBJ2-7; abundance: many; d_gene: NA; v_gene: TRBV6-1; CDR3nt: TGTGCCAGCAGTGCAAAGGTACAGGGCGCATCTGTCTACGAGCAGTACTTC; CDR3aa: CASSAKVQGASVYEQYF
j_gene: TRBJ2-7; abundance: NA; d_gene: NA; v_gene: TRBV12-3/TRBV12-4; CDR3nt: TGTGCCAGCAACTTTTTACCGGACAGATCTTACTACGAGCAGTACTTC; CDR3aa: CASNFLPDRSYYEQYF
j_gene: TRBJ2-5; abundance: many; d_gene: NA; v_gene: TRBV7-2; CDR3nt: TGTGCCAGCAGCTTAGCAGGATGGGAAGAGACCCAGTACTTC; CDR3aa: CASSLAGWEETQYF
j_gene: TRBJ2-1; abundance: many; d_gene: NA; v_gene: TRBV24-1; CDR3nt: TGTGCCACCGGAGTCCGTTCCTACAATGAGCAGTTCTTC; CDR3aa: CATGVRSYNEQFF
j_gene: TRBJ2-1; abundance: once; d_gene: TRBD2; v_gene: TRBV29-1; CDR3nt: TGCAGCGTTGAAGCGCAGCGGGAGTCGTTCTTC; CDR3aa: CSVEAQRESFF
j_gene: TRBJ1-4; abundance: many; d_gene: TRBD1; v_gene: TRBV29-1; CDR3nt: TGCAGCGTATCACAGGGGGGAACTAATGAAAAACTGTTTTTT; CDR3aa: CSVSQGGTNEKLFF
j_gene: TRBJ2-3; abundance: NA; d_gene: NA; v_gene: TRBV12-3/TRBV12-4; CDR3nt: TGTGCCAGCAGTTTAGCGCGTAGGGGAGCAGATACGCAGTATTTT; CDR3aa: CASSLARRGADTQYF
j_gene: TRBJ1-2; abundance: few; d_gene: NA; v_gene: TRBV7-3; CDR3nt: TGTGCCAGCAGCAAGGACAGCGGAAAGGGTGGCTACACCTTC; CDR3aa: CASSKDSGKGGYTF
j_gene: TRBJ1-6; abundance: many; d_gene: NA; v_gene: TRBV30; CDR3nt: TGTGCCTGGAACGAGGATGCAAGGTCACCCCTCCACTTT; CDR3aa: CAWNEDARSPLHF
j_gene: TRBJ1-1; abundance: NA; d_gene: NA; v_gene: TRBV7-9; CDR3nt: TGTGCCAGCAGCTTACTTGTCAGAGGGGCGGAAGAAGCTTTCTTT; CDR3aa: CASSLLVRGAEEAFF
j_gene: TRBJ2-1; abundance: many; d_gene: TRBD2; v_gene: TRBV27; CDR3nt: TGTGCCAGCAGTATTAGACTAGCGGGGGGTTACAATGAGCAGTTCTTC; CDR3aa: CASSIRLAGGYNEQFF
j_gene: TRBJ1-3; abundance: few; d_gene: NA; v_gene: TRBV6-1; CDR3nt: TGTGCCAGCAGTGGTCCCAACTGGAGCTCTGGAAACACCATATATTTT; CDR3aa: CASSGPNWSSGNTIYF
j_gene: TRBJ1-1; abundance: NA; d_gene: TRBD1; v_gene: TRBV27; CDR3nt: TGTGCCAGCAGTTTACCCCCGGGACAGCCGAACACTGAAGCTTTCTTT; CDR3aa: CASSLPPGQPNTEAFF
j_gene: TRBJ1-2; abundance: many; d_gene: TRBD1; v_gene: TRBV7-9; CDR3nt: TGTGCCAGCAGCCCCCAGACAGGGGACTACTCGGGGGGCCTTGGCTACACCTTC; CDR3aa: CASSPQTGDYSGGLGYTF
j_gene: TRBJ2-4; abundance: few; d_gene: TRBD2; v_gene: TRBV6-1; CDR3nt: TGTGCCAGCAGTATAGCGGGGGGGGGCAAAAACATTCAGTACTTC; CDR3aa: CASSIAGGGKNIQYF
j_gene: TRBJ1-1; abundance: NA; d_gene: NA; v_gene: TRBV7-2; CDR3nt: TGTGCCAGCAGCTTAGAGTGGCGGGGAGCTTTCTTT; CDR3aa: CASSLEWRGAFF
j_gene: TRBJ1-2; abundance: NA; d_gene: TRBD1; v_gene: TRBV5-5; CDR3nt: TGTGCCAGCAGCCCCGAGGGACAGGGGTATGGCTACACCTTC; CDR3aa: CASSPEGQGYGYTF
j_gene: TRBJ2-3; abundance: many; d_gene: TRBD2; v_gene: TRBV7-2; CDR3nt: TGTGCCAGCAGCCGAGGCCTAGCGGGGCGAGGTACGCAGTATTTT; CDR3aa: CASSRGLAGRGTQYF
j_gene: TRBJ1-2; abundance: many; d_gene: TRBD1; v_gene: TRBV12-3/TRBV12-4; CDR3nt: TGTGCCAGCAGGCGGACAGGGGTTAACTATGGCTACACCTTC; CDR3aa: CASRRTGVNYGYTF
j_gene: TRBJ1-2; abundance: NA; d_gene: NA; v_gene: TRBV2; CDR3nt: TGTGCCAGCAGTACGTTGCGGGGAGGGTATGGCTACACCTTC; CDR3aa: CASSTLRGGYGYTF
j_gene: TRBJ2-1; abundance: many; d_gene: TRBD2; v_gene: TRBV9; CDR3nt: TGTGCCAGCAGCGTAGGCGGGGGTTTGGAGCAGTTCTTC; CDR3aa: CASSVGGGLEQFF
j_gene: TRBJ1-5; abundance: few; d_gene: NA; v_gene: TRBV30; CDR3nt: TGTGCCTGGAGTGGAGTTTGGGGTAGCAATCAGCCCCAGCATTTT; CDR3aa: CAWSGVWGSNQPQHF
j_gene: TRBJ1-1; abundance: NA; d_gene: NA; v_gene: TRBV4-3; CDR3nt: TGCGCCAGCAGCCATTCTGAGGCCGGGAACACTGAAGCTTTCTTT; CDR3aa: CASSHSEAGNTEAFF
j_gene: TRBJ1-1; abundance: many; d_gene: NA; v_gene: TRBV5-5; CDR3nt: TGTGCCACCCCTCCGGGGGGCACTGAAGCTTTCTTT; CDR3aa: CATPPGGTEAFF
j_gene: TRBJ2-5; abundance: NA; d_gene: NA; v_gene: TRBV29-1; CDR3nt: TGCAGCGTCGGGACTCCCGGGGAGACCCAGTACTTC; CDR3aa: CSVGTPGETQYF
j_gene: TRBJ2-3; abundance: many; d_gene: NA; v_gene: TRBV6-5; CDR3nt: TGTGCCAGCAGCCCGGATTTAGTCCCAGATACGCAGTATTTT; CDR3aa: CASSPDLVPDTQYF
j_gene: TRBJ2-7; abundance: NA; d_gene: NA; v_gene: TRBV4-3; CDR3nt: TGCGCCAGCAGCCAAGATATTGTTCTAAACTACGAGCAGTACTTC; CDR3aa: CASSQDIVLNYEQYF
j_gene: TRBJ2-7; abundance: few; d_gene: TRBD2; v_gene: TRBV5-1; CDR3nt: TGCGCCAGTAGCCCCCTGGGCGGGAGCAATCACTACGAGCAGTACTTC; CDR3aa: CASSPLGGSNHYEQYF
j_gene: TRBJ1-5; abundance: many; d_gene: NA; v_gene: TRBV28; CDR3nt: TGTGCCATCCAGGAGTTGGGTCAGCCCCAGCATTTT; CDR3aa: CAIQELGQPQHF
j_gene: TRBJ2-4; abundance: few; d_gene: NA; v_gene: TRBV7-9; CDR3nt: TGTGCCAGCAGCTTAACGGGGGCCAAAACCATTCAGTACTTC; CDR3aa: CASSLTGAKTIQYF
j_gene: TRBJ2-7; abundance: NA; d_gene: NA; v_gene: TRBV29-1; CDR3nt: TGCAGCGAACTCATACAACAGGTGGTCCCTTACGAGCAGTACTTC; CDR3aa: CSELIQQVVPYEQYF
j_gene: TRBJ2-3; abundance: NA; d_gene: NA; v_gene: TRBV12-3/TRBV12-4; CDR3nt: TGTACCAGCAGTTCGGCGGGGGCTAGCGCAGATACGCAGTATTTT; CDR3aa: CTSSSAGASADTQYF
j_gene: TRBJ2-7; abundance: many; d_gene: NA; v_gene: TRBV6-5; CDR3nt: TGTGCCAGCAGTTACCGACTTTCCGCCTACGAGCAGTACTTC; CDR3aa: CASSYRLSAYEQYF
j_gene: TRBJ2-1; abundance: many; d_gene: NA; v_gene: TRBV7-3; CDR3nt: TGTGCCAGCAGCTTGAGGGTACTCGACAATGAGCAGTTCTTC; CDR3aa: CASSLRVLDNEQFF
j_gene: TRBJ2-7; abundance: many; d_gene: NA; v_gene: TRBV5-1; CDR3nt: TGCGCCAGCAGCTTTGGACACGAGAAGTACTTC; CDR3aa: CASSFGHEKYF
j_gene: TRBJ2-3; abundance: few; d_gene: NA; v_gene: TRBV9; CDR3nt: TGTGCCAGCAGTGGCCTGGGGCCTACAGATACGCAGTATTTT; CDR3aa: CASSGLGPTDTQYF
j_gene: TRBJ2-7; abundance: many; d_gene: TRBD1; v_gene: TRBV6-1; CDR3nt: TGTGCCTCCTCCAGGGGACAGGGGGTCTACGAGCAGTACTTC; CDR3aa: CASSRGQGVYEQYF
j_gene: TRBJ1-2; abundance: many; d_gene: NA; v_gene: TRBV20-1; CDR3nt: TGCAGTGCTAGAGAGGAGGGTCGTCTTCGATATGGCTACACCTTC; CDR3aa: CSAREEGRLRYGYTF
j_gene: TRBJ2-3; abundance: NA; d_gene: TRBD2; v_gene: TRBV7-9; CDR3nt: TGTGCCAGCAAGGGGCTAGCGGGAGTTTCAGATACGCAGTATTTT; CDR3aa: CASKGLAGVSDTQYF
j_gene: TRBJ2-1; abundance: few; d_gene: TRBD2; v_gene: TRBV18; CDR3nt: TGTGCCAGCTCACCACCAGGGAGGGCCAAGTACAATGAGCAGTTCTTC; CDR3aa: CASSPPGRAKYNEQFF
j_gene: TRBJ1-1; abundance: many; d_gene: TRBD1; v_gene: TRBV7-9; CDR3nt: TGTGCCAGCAGGCTTACAGGGGTGAACGCTGAAGCTTTCTTT; CDR3aa: CASRLTGVNAEAFF
j_gene: TRBJ2-7; abundance: NA; d_gene: NA; v_gene: TRBV19; CDR3nt: TGTGCCAGTAGTTTTCGTCTAGGACAAGACTCCTACGAGCAGTACTTC; CDR3aa: CASSFRLGQDSYEQYF
j_gene: TRBJ2-1; abundance: few; d_gene: TRBD2; v_gene: TRBV6-2/TRBV6-3; CDR3nt: TGTGCCAGCAGTTACTCAACTAGCGGGGGTTCCGCGGGTGAGCAGTTCTTC; CDR3aa: CASSYSTSGGSAGEQFF
j_gene: TRBJ2-7; abundance: NA; d_gene: NA; v_gene: TRBV24-1; CDR3nt: TGTACCACCAGTGAGGGGGGGAAGAGCTCCTACGGGCAGTACTTC; CDR3aa: CTTSEGGKSSYGQYF
j_gene: TRBJ1-5; abundance: many; d_gene: TRBD1; v_gene: TRBV2; CDR3nt: TGTGCCAGCAGCACCGACAGGGGGAGGCAGCCCCAGCATTTT; CDR3aa: CASSTDRGRQPQHF
j_gene: TRBJ2-1; abundance: many; d_gene: NA; v_gene: TRBV30; CDR3nt: TGTGCCTGGAGTGTAGGGCAGGGGTCCTACAATGAGCAGTTCTTC; CDR3aa: CAWSVGQGSYNEQFF
j_gene: TRBJ2-3; abundance: many; d_gene: TRBD1; v_gene: TRBV20-1; CDR3nt: TGCAGTGCTTCAACCCCGGGACAGGACACAGATACGCAGTATTTT; CDR3aa: CSASTPGQDTDTQYF
j_gene: TRBJ2-5; abundance: many; d_gene: NA; v_gene: TRBV20-1; CDR3nt: TGCAGTGCTAGATCCGGGTGGCAAGAGACCCAGTACTTC; CDR3aa: CSARSGWQETQYF